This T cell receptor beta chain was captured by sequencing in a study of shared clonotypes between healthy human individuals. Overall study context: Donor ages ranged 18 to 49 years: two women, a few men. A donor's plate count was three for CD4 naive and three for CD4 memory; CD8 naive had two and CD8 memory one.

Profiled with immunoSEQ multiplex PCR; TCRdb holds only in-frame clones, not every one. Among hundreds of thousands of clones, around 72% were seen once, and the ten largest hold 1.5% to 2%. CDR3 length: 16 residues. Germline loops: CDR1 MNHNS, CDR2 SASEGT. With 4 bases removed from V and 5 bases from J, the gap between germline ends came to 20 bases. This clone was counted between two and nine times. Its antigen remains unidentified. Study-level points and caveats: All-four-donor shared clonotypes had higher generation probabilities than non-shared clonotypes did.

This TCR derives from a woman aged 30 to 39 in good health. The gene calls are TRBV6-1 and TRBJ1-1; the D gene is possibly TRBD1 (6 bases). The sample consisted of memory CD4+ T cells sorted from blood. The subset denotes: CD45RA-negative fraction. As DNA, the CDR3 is TGTGCCAGCAGTGCTCCCGGTTTACAGGGAGGAACTGAAGCTTTCTTT. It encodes CASSAPGLQGGTEAFF.